Listed below are T cell receptor beta chains from one sample, sequenced in a study of STAT5B mutations in CD4+ large granular lymphocyte leukemia. Profiled with immunoSEQ multiplex PCR; TCRdb holds only in-frame clones, not every one. Among fewer than 40,000 clones listed, around four fifths were seen once. Sequencing was done on a sample of CD4+ T cells from blood buffy coats. Source of these receptors: a human donor in good health. The CDR3 runs from the conserved cysteine through the conserved F or W. A D gene is named only where the DNA matches it firmly. Clone size appears in some rows only: once, few, many, or a class for an expanded clone.

CDR3 length,D gene,clone size,J gene,V gene,CDR3 DNA,CDR3 protein
15,.,.,TRBJ1-3,TRBV18,TGTGCCAGCTCACCTGACAGAACTATCGGAAACACCATATATTTT,CASSPDRTIGNTIYF
15,.,.,TRBJ2-3,TRBV5-1,TGCGCCAGCAGCGCCGACCCAAGACCCACAGATACGCAGTATTTT,CASSADPRPTDTQYF
15,.,.,TRBJ2-5,TRBV6-1,TGTGCCAGCAGTGAAGCGTCCTGGCACCAAGAGACCCAGTACTTC,CASSEASWHQETQYF
16,.,once,TRBJ1-5,TRBV30,TGTGCCTGGAGTCCCCGGGGGATTAATAGCAATCAGCCCCAGCATTTT,CAWSPRGINSNQPQHF
15,TRBD2,once,TRBJ2-1,TRBV29-1,TGCAGCGTTGGGGTGACTAGCGGGGGGGCGAGTGAGCAGTTCTTC,CSVGVTSGGASEQFF
13,.,.,TRBJ1-6,TRBV28,TGTGCCACCCGATTTGAGGGCAATTCACCCCTCCACTTT,CATRFEGNSPLHF
17,.,.,TRBJ2-5,TRBV6-1,TGTGCCAGCAGTGAAGAGGCAGGGCCGGCCGGGCAAGAGACCCAGTACTTC,CASSEEAGPAGQETQYF
15,.,once,TRBJ2-3,TRBV4-2,TGTGCCAGCAGCCAAGATCAGAGTCGGGTTGTGAGTGCGTATTTT,CASSQDQSRVVSAYF
20,TRBD2,once,TRBJ2-7,TRBV4-1,TGCGCCAGCAGCCAAGGTTACGCCGGGACTAGCGGGAGCAGTCCCTACGAGCAGTACTTC,CASSQGYAGTSGSSPYEQYF
17,TRBD1,.,TRBJ1-1,TRBV27,TGTGCCAGCAGTCCTCGACAGGGAGCGGGAGGGGACACTGAAGCTTTCTTT,CASSPRQGAGGDTEAFF
16,.,few,TRBJ1-1,TRBV6-6,TGTGCCAGCAGCCGGCTAAGGGCGGGGGATGGCACTGAAGCTTTCTTT,CASSRLRAGDGTEAFF
17,TRBD1,.,TRBJ1-5,TRBV19,TGTGCCAGTAGTGCTGTGACAGGGGTTAAGAGCAATCAGCCCCAGCATTTT,CASSAVTGVKSNQPQHF